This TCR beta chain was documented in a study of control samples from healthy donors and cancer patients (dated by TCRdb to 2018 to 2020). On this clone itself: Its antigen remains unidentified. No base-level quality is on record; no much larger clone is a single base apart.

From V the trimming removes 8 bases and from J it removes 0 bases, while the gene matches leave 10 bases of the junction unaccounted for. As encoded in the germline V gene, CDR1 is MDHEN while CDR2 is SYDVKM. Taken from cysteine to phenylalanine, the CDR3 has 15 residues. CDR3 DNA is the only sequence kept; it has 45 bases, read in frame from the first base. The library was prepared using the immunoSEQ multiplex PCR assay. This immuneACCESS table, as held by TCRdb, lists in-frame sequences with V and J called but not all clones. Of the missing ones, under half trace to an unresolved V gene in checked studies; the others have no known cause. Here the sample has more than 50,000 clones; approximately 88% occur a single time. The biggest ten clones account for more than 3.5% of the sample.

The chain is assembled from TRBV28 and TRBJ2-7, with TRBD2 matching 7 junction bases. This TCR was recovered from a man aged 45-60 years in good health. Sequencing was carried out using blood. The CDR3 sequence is CASSTGGGSSYEQYF. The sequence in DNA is TGTGCCAGCTCTACTGGGGGGGGTAGCTCCTACGAGCAGTACTTC.